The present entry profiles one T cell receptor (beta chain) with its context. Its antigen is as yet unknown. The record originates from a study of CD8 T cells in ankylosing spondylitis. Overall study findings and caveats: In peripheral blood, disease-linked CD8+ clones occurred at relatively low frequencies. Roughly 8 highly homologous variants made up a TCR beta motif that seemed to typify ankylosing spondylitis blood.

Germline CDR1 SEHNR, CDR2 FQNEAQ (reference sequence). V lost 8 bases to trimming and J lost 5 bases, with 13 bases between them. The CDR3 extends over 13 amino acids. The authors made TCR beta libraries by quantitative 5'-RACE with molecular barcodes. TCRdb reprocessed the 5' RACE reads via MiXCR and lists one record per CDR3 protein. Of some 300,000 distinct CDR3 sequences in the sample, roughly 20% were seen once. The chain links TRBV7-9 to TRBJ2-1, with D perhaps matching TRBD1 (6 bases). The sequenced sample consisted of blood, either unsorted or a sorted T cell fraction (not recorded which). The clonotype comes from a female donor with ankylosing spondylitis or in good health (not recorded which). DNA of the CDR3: TGTGCCAGCCTTCATCCAGGGGACAATGAGCAGTTCTTC. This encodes CASLHPGDNEQFF.